This TCR beta chain is from a study of beta chain features in type 1 diabetes. The overall study: When patients were set against healthy donors, age, gender and cell yields were similar.

cDNA synthesis used the whole RNA isolate, giving expressed TCRB sequences. TCRdb's table, derived via immunoSEQ multiplex PCR, lists solely in-frame clones and lacks some. Of 360,000 or so clones listed, about 18% are singletons. This clone was counted a few times. Trimming pared 7 bases from V and 4 bases from J, leaving 19 bases between. This CDR3 is built from 15 residues. Germline-derived CDR1 and CDR2 are LNHDA and SQIVND (reference sequence). The sequenced sample was naive CD4+ T cells from blood. The V call is TRBV19, the J call TRBJ1-2; D might be TRBD1 (6 bases). This TCR was sampled from a woman younger than 35 in good health. The CDR3 sequence is CASILRSGGLYGYTF. The CDR3 DNA reads as TGTGCCAGTATCCTGAGAAGCGGGGGCCTCTATGGCTACACCTTC.